The 32 T cell receptor beta chains below all came from one sample that was sequenced in a study of blood T cell repertoires in COVID-19. Using immunoSEQ multiplex PCR, the repertoire was profiled, and TCRdb retains in-frame clones only, with some absent. The table records roughly 100,000 clones, just under 95% of them present only once. The sequenced material came from peripheral blood. The receptors stem from a woman aged 45-65 years with COVID-19, enrolled during active disease.

Only one count was recorded for this clone. CDR3 sequence: CASSDRGIMFTGELFF. In nucleotides, the CDR3 is TGTGCCAGCAGTGACCGGGGTATAATGTTCACCGGGGAGCTGTTTTTT. The V call is TRBV6-4, the J call TRBJ2-2; possibly TRBD2 for D (5 bases). Trimming shortened V by 2 bases and J by 4 bases, and 14 bases separated the two germline ends. Germline-derived CDR1 and CDR2 are MRHNA and SNTAGT. There are 16 residues in the CDR3.

The rearrangement uses TRBV11-3 and TRBJ2-7, with 7 bases lining up with TRBD1. The trim removed 5 bases at V and 2 bases at J, leaving 9 bases unmatched. The CDR3 extends over 15 amino acids. The V gene's germline CDR1 is SGHNT and CDR2 YENEEA. CDR3 coding DNA: TGTGCCAGCAGCGCGGCCCGGGACAGACCCTACGAGCAGTACGTC. This translates into CASSAARDRPYEQYV.

The chain recombines TRBV5-1 with TRBJ1-1; no firm D call. This CDR3 spans 14 amino acids. V dropped 3 bases and J dropped 3 bases, with 12 bases sitting between them. Germline V lookup: CDR1 SGHRS, CDR2 YFSETQ. The CDR3 DNA sequence: TGCGCCAGCAGCTCGAGTCCCGCGGACACTGAAGCTTTCTTT. It yields the protein CASSSSPADTEAFF.

The gene calls are TRBV5-6 and TRBJ2-7; D is uncertain. Deletions cut 1 base from V and 5 bases from J, with 13 bases between. The V gene's germline CDR1 is SGHDT and CDR2 YYEEEE. The CDR3 length is 14 residues. CDR3 sequence (DNA): TGTGCCAGCAGCTTGACGACAAGGTTACACGAGCAGTACTTC. Its protein product is CASSLTTRLHEQYF.

The rearrangement joins TRBV19 to TRBJ1-6; maybe TRBD1 (5 bases). Trimming took 8 bases from V and 10 from J, leaving 12 bases between them. Germline V gene lookup returns CDR1 LNHDA and CDR2 SQIVND (reference sequence). CDR3 length: 12 amino acids. The CDR3 loop reads CASAPGGSPLHF. Written as DNA, the CDR3 is TGTGCCAGTGCCCCCGGGGGATCACCCCTCCACTTT.

V and J are TRBV10-3 and TRBJ1-3; a weak D match, TRBD1 (6 bases). This CDR3 is built from 12 residues. Trimming removed 8 bases at V and 8 bases at J, with 13 bases between. Germline V gene sequence: CDR1 ENHRY, CDR2 SYGVKD. In nucleotides, the CDR3 is TGTGCCATCGGCAGGGGATTGGACACCATATATTTT. This codes for CAIGRGLDTIYF.

The chain has TRBV30 and TRBJ2-2; TRBD2 agrees at 16 bases. Germline CDR1 GTSNPN, CDR2 SVGIG (reference sequence). CDR3 length equals 17 residues. V dropped 3 bases and J dropped 5; count of bases not matched to a gene: 6. CDR3 in DNA: TGTGCCTGGAGCGGGACTAGCGGGGGGGCCGTGACCGGGGAGCTGTTTTTT. Its protein is CAWSGTSGGAVTGELFF.

This clone occurred once. V and J are TRBV19 and TRBJ1-5, with 7 bases aligning to TRBD1. Germline V gene data show CDR1 as LNHDA and CDR2 as SQIVND (reference sequence). The J segment lost 0 bases and the V segment lost 6 bases, leaving 11 bases of the junction unmatched. The CDR3 loop spans 17 amino acids. CDR3 nucleotides: TGTGCCAGTAGCTTAAAAAGACACAGGGGTAGCAATCAGCCCCAGCATTTT. Its translation is CASSLKRHRGSNQPQHF.

This clone has just one count. The chain employs TRBV7-2 and TRBJ2-5, with D hard to call. The CDR3 extends over 13 amino acids. Per the germline V gene, CDR1 is SGHTA and CDR2 is FQGNSA. The V end lost 7 bases, the J end lost 2 bases, and 11 bases lay between the germline ends. The CDR3 sequence: CASNKSPQETQYF. The CDR3 DNA follows: TGTGCCAGCAACAAATCACCACAAGAGACCCAGTACTTC.

The chain uses TRBV6-2 or TRBV6-3 and TRBJ1-1; possibly TRBD1 for D (6 bases). Germline CDR1 MNHEY, CDR2 SVGEGT. This CDR3 region has 14 residues. V lost 4 bases and J 2 bases, leaving 11 bases between the germline ends. Here the CDR3 reads CASSFTGSNTEAFF. The CDR3 DNA reads as TGTGCCAGCAGTTTTACAGGGTCTAACACTGAAGCTTTCTTT.

V is TRBV20-1 and J is TRBJ1-6; a weak D match, TRBD1 (5 bases). This CDR3 region has 11 residues. Germline assignment: CDR1 DFQATT and CDR2 SNEGSKA (reference sequence). The germline V and J ends were trimmed by 4 bases and 10 bases, with 8 bases remaining between them. As DNA, the CDR3 is TGCAGTGCTACGGACACGTCACCCCTCCACTTT. It codes for CSATDTSPLHF.

This clone was detected only a few times. V and J are TRBV29-1 and TRBJ1-1; D gene ambiguous. Trimming took 3 bases from V and 3 from J, leaving 14 bases between them. Germline loops: CDR1 SQVTM, CDR2 ANQGSEA. The CDR3 length is 14 residues. CDR3 nucleotide sequence: TGCAGCGTTGACGTCGGCGGGCGATACACTGAAGCTTTCTTT. It encodes CSVDVGGRYTEAFF.

This clone was found once. One junction end disagrees with the germline gene, perhaps due to a read error. The V gene is TRBV28, the J gene TRBJ1-2, with 9 bases identical to TRBD1. Germline assignment: CDR1 MDHEN and CDR2 SYDVKM. The CDR3 is 17 amino acids. The CDR3 is CASSLSDTPGTGTGGSF. The DNA of the CDR3 is TGTGCCAGCAGTTTATCCGACACCCCCGGGACAGGGACTGGTGGAAGCTTC.

The chain has TRBV4-1 and TRBJ2-3; 7 nucleotides match TRBD1. V lost 4 bases and J lost 6; bases outside the gene matches: 16. This CDR3 is 17 amino acids long. Germline loops: CDR1 MGHRA, CDR2 YSYEKL. The CDR3 spells CASSLRAAGGRTDTQYF. The CDR3 DNA reads as TGCGCCAGCAGCCTCCGAGCGGCAGGGGGAAGGACGGATACGCAGTATTTT.

This chain joins TRBV5-5 and TRBJ2-3; 7 bases are a match to TRBD1. Germline values: CDR1 SGHKS, CDR2 YYEKEE (reference sequence). J was trimmed by 2 bases and V by 1 base; bases with no gene match: 7. This CDR3 is built from 16 residues. The DNA for the CDR3 is TGTGCCAGCAGCTTGAGAACAGGGGCAATCACAGATACGCAGTATTTT. It is translated as CASSLRTGAITDTQYF.

The rearrangement links TRBV28 to TRBJ2-5; D possibly corresponds to TRBD1 (6 bases). Germline CDR1 MDHEN, CDR2 SYDVKM. Trimming cost V 5 bases and J 4 bases, with 14 bases left between them. The CDR3 runs 14 residues. CDR3 coding DNA: TGTGCCAGCAGTAACGGACAGTCCGGAGAGACCCAGTACTTC. Its protein product is CASSNGQSGETQYF.

The genes are TRBV19 and TRBJ2-4, with a possible D match to TRBD1 (5 bases). The germline gives CDR1 LNHDA, CDR2 SQIVND (reference sequence). V was shortened by 3 bases and J by 1 base, with 13 bases between the two germline ends. This CDR3 spans 16 amino acids. CDR3: CASSIRQNMAKNIQYF. Here the CDR3 DNA reads TGTGCCAGTAGTATTCGACAGAACATGGCCAAAAACATTCAGTACTTC.

The V gene is TRBV10-2, the J gene TRBJ2-3; possible D gene TRBD2, 5 bases. Between the trimmed V and J ends, which lost 8 bases and 0 bases, there was a span of 12 bases. The CDR3 is made up of 14 amino acids. Looked up from germline, CDR1 is WSHSY and CDR2 is SAAADI. The CDR3 protein is CASAPTGSTDTQYF. CDR3 sequence (DNA): TGCGCCAGCGCCCCAACGGGGAGCACAGATACGCAGTATTTT.

The chain carries TRBV9 and TRBJ2-5, with TRBD2 matching over 11 bases. V lost 4 bases to trimming and J lost 5 bases; unmatched junction nucleotides: 4. The CDR3 totals 14 residues. Per germline, CDR1 SGDLS and CDR2 YYNGEE. The CDR3 nucleotides read TGTGCCAGCAGCTCCCGACTAGCGGGGGAGACCCAGTACTTC. It is translated as CASSSRLAGETQYF. The full variable domain, with the rest looked up from reference TRBV9 and TRBJ2-5, is DSGVTQTPKHLITATGQRVTLRCSPRSGDLSVYWYQQSLDQGLQFLIQYYNGEERAKGNILERFSAQQFPDLHSELNLSSLELGDSALYFCASSSRLAGETQYFGPGTRLLVL.

The V call is TRBV5-4, the J call TRBJ2-7, with 8 bases aligning to TRBD1. The germline gives CDR1 SGHNT, CDR2 YYREEE (reference sequence). V was clipped by 4 bases and J by 3 bases; unmatched bases: 3. This CDR3 region has 13 residues. The CDR3 loop is CASSADRVYEQYV. CDR3 coding DNA: TGTGCCAGCAGCGCGGACAGGGTCTACGAGCAGTACGTC.

The chain links TRBV18 to TRBJ2-3; 9 nucleotides agree with TRBD1. CDR1 and CDR2 from the germline V gene are KGHSH and LQKENI. Trimming removed 1 base from V and 4 bases from J; junction bases left unmatched: 3. This CDR3 region has 15 residues. The CDR3 bases are TGTGCCAGCTCACCACAGGGACAGGGCCCAGATACGCAGTATTTT. It specifies CASSPQGQGPDTQYF.

The chain uses TRBV6-2 or TRBV6-3 and TRBJ2-1, with 13 nucleotides matching TRBD2. The CDR3 covers 15 residues. Germline V gene data show CDR1 as MNHEY and CDR2 as SVGEGT. Trimming removed 4 bases from V and 10 bases from J; junction bases left unmatched: 7. This CDR3 is CASSLTSGGAEEQFF. The CDR3 coding sequence is TGTGCCAGCAGTTTAACTAGCGGGGGGGCTGAAGAGCAGTTCTTC.

The chain has TRBV24-1 and TRBJ1-2, with D possibly TRBD1 on 5 matching bases. Per germline, CDR1 KGHDR and CDR2 SFDVKD. Trimming stripped 10 bases from V and 7 bases from J, with 24 bases between. The CDR3 runs to 15 residues. The CDR3 DNA reads TGTGCCACTGCAGGGCCCTGGGATTCATCGGGTGGCTACACCTTC. Translated, it gives CATAGPWDSSGGYTF.

The V and J genes are TRBV6-5 and TRBJ1-1; tentatively, D is TRBD1 (6 bases). Germline CDR1 and CDR2: MNHEY and SVGAGI. The CDR3 loop spans 14 amino acids. Deletions cut 5 bases from V and 4 bases from J, with 14 bases between. The CDR3 DNA is TGTGCCAGCAGTACAACTGCAGGGGTCACTGAAGCTTTCTTT. It is translated as CASSTTAGVTEAFF.

J is TRBJ2-1 and V is TRBV7-2; D is uncertain. Looked up from germline, CDR1 is SGHTA and CDR2 is FQGNSA. The CDR3 consists of 14 residues. The germline V and J ends were trimmed by 5 bases and 0 bases, with 8 bases remaining between them. CDR3 residues: CASSPLYSYNEQFF. CDR3 bases: TGTGCCAGCAGCCCGCTATACTCCTACAATGAGCAGTTCTTC.

J is TRBJ1-1 and V is TRBV5-4; the match to TRBD1 covers 10 bases. In germline, CDR1 is SGHNT, CDR2 YYREEE (reference sequence). The CDR3 contains 13 residues. J lost 6 bases, V lost 6 bases, and 5 bases had no gene match. The CDR3 DNA reads TGTGCCAGCATTAGACAGGGGGCGGCTGAAGCTTTCTTT. It specifies CASIRQGAAEAFF.

This clone has at least ten counts. The chain joins TRBV6-4 to TRBJ2-1; TRBD2 matches 8 bases. Trimming at V came to 11 bases and at J to 4 bases, leaving 7 bases not matched to a gene. CDR1 MRHNA and CDR2 SNTAGT come from the germline V gene. The CDR3 is made up of 13 amino acids. The CDR3 loop reads CASGRGAYNEQFF. The CDR3 bases are TGTGCCTCGGGGCGGGGGGCTTACAATGAGCAGTTCTTC.

The V call is TRBV30, the J call TRBJ1-2; D may be TRBD1 (5 bases). Per germline, CDR1 GTSNPN and CDR2 SVGIG (reference sequence). The CDR3 consists of 13 residues. The V and J ends lost 4 bases and 7 bases respectively, with 16 bases between them. The DNA for the CDR3 is TGTGCCTGGACCCCCCCAGGGCTAGGTGGCTACACCTTC. The encoded protein is CAWTPPGLGGYTF.

This clone was seen only once. The chain links TRBV24-1 to TRBJ2-7, with 8 bases fitting TRBD1. Germline values: CDR1 KGHDR, CDR2 SFDVKD. CDR3 length equals 20 residues. Germline trimming cut 1 base from V and 3 bases from J; bases unmatched to any gene: 19. The CDR3 DNA is TGTGCCACCAGTGATTTACGGGGAAGATTAGTCCGGGACAGGAGCTACGAGCAGTACTTC. This codes for CATSDLRGRLVRDRSYEQYF.

The V call is TRBV29-1, the J call TRBJ2-1; 9 bases fit TRBD1. Per the germline V gene, CDR1 is SQVTM and CDR2 is ANQGSEA. The V gene end was trimmed by 1 base and the J gene end by 1 base; junction bases not matched to a gene: 5. CDR3 size: 16 residues. This chain's CDR3 is CSVEGRTGVSYNEQFF. CDR3 DNA: TGCAGCGTTGAAGGAAGGACAGGGGTTTCCTACAATGAGCAGTTCTTC.

The V and J genes are TRBV19 and TRBJ1-6, with a tentative D call TRBD1 (6 bases). The CDR3 spans 15 residues. Germline CDR1 LNHDA, CDR2 SQIVND (reference sequence). V was pared by 9 bases and J by 9 bases, with 21 bases between. CDR3 nucleotides: TGTGCCAGGATCGGGACACCCATGAATCGTTCACCCCTCCACTTT. Amino acids: CARIGTPMNRSPLHF.

The rearrangement uses TRBV10-3 and TRBJ2-6; 7 positions match TRBD1. CDR3 length equals 21 residues. Germline V CDR1 and CDR2: ENHRY, SYGVKD. The V and J ends lost 0 bases and 1 base, in that order; junction bases with no gene match: 15. DNA of the CDR3: TGTGCCATCAGTGAGTCGATAATACGGACAGGCGATTCTTCTGGGGCCAACGTCCTGACTTTC. It yields the protein CAISESIIRTGDSSGANVLTF.